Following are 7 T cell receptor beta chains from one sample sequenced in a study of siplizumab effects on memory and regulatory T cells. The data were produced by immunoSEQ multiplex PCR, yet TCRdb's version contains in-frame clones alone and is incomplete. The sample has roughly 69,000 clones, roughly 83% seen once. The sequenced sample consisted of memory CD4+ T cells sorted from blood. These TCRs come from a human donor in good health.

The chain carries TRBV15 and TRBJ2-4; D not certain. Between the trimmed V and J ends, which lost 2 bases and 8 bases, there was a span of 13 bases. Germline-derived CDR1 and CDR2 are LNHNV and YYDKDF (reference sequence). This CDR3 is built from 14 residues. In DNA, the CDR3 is TGTGCCACCAGCAGACGTCCCCGCTCGGACATTCAGTACTTC. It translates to CATSRRPRSDIQYF.

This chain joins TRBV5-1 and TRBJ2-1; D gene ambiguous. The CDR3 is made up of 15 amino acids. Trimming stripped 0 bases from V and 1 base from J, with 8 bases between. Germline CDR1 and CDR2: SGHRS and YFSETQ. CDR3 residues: CASSLGSGSYNEQFF. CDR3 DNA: TGCGCCAGCAGCTTGGGATCAGGATCCTACAATGAGCAGTTCTTC.

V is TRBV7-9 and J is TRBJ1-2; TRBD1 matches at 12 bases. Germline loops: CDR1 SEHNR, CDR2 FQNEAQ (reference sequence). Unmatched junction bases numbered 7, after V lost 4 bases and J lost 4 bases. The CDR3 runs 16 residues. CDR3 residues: CASSSGQGAQSYGYTF. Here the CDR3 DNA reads TGTGCCAGCAGCTCGGGACAGGGGGCCCAAAGCTATGGCTACACCTTC.

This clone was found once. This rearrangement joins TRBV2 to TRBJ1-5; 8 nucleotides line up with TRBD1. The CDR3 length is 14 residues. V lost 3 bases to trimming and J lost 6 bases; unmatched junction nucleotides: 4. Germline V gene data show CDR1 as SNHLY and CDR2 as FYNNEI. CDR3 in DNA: TGTGCCAGCAGTGACAGGGGGCCGGTTCAGCCCCAGCATTTT. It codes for CASSDRGPVQPQHF.

CDR3 nucleotides: TGCGCCAGCAGCGCCTTCGGTGGGGGGCGCGGGAACACTGAAGCTTTCTTT. It is translated as CASSAFGGGRGNTEAFF. The J gene is TRBJ1-1, the V gene TRBV5-1; maybe TRBD1 (6 bases). Germline CDR1 is SGHRS and CDR2 is YFSETQ. V gave up 4 bases and J gave up 1 base, with 20 bases separating them. CDR3 length equals 17 residues.

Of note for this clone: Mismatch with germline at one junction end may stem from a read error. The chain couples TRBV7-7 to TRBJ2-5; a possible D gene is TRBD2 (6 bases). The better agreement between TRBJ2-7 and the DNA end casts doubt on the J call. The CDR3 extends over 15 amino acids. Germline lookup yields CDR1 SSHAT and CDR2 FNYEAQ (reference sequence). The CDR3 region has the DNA TGTGCTAGCAGCTTAGCGGCCCAAGGGATATACGAGCAGTACTTC. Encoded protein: CASSLAAQGIYEQYF.

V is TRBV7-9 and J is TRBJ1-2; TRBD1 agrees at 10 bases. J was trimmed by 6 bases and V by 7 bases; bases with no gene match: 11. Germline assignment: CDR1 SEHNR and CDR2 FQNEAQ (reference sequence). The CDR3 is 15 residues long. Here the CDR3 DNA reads TGTGCCAGCATCCTTAGACAGGGGGCGTCTGATGGCTACACCTTC. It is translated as CASILRQGASDGYTF.